This T cell receptor (beta chain) derives from a study of cytomegalovirus exposure and HLA in healthy donors. Study as a whole: When fewer than 500 donors were genotyped, about 81% of them were found to fall in the Caucasian-associated ancestry cluster. Findings of the study overall: The study reported that TCR beta sequences accurately predicted HLA-A and HLA-B alleles in most subjects.

A multiplex PCR was run with 60 Vbeta primers and 13 Jbeta primers. Assay used: immunoSEQ multiplex PCR; TCRdb lists only in-frame clones, some missing. The sample has more than 70,000 clones; the top ten hold approximately 1.5%. A remark on this clone: Antigen unknown.

The receptor was derived from a woman aged 55-70 years in good health and CMV-seronegative. Specimen: PBMCs.

For the CDR3, the DNA is TGCGCCAGCAGCTGGCCAGGGACCGGGGAGCTGTTTTTT. It is translated as CASSWPGTGELFF. V gene TRBV5-1 combines with J gene TRBJ2-2; tentatively, D is TRBD1 (5 bases). Trimming cost V 3 bases and J 5 bases, with 8 bases left between them. Germline V gene sequence: CDR1 SGHRS, CDR2 YFSETQ. The CDR3 loop spans 13 amino acids.